These 25 T cell receptor beta chains originate from one sample sequenced in a study of T-cell reconstitution after alpha-beta-depleted transplantation in children. These receptors' antigens are unknown. Unique molecular identifiers were incorporated when the TCRbeta library was constructed. TCRdb itself ran the PCR reads through MiXCR, one entry per CDR3 protein. The sample holds approximately 300,000 distinct CDR3 sequences; almost 8% are singletons and the top ten take 9.1%. General study findings and limits: At one year after transplant, newly produced T cells mostly accounted for T-cell counts and diversity.

The specimen comprised peripheral blood, sampled 360 days after TCRalphabeta/CD19-depleted stem cell transplant. Receptors originate from a female patient aged 2-10 years who had a stem cell transplant for Fanconi anemia, so the T cells may come from the graft donor.

The gene calls are TRBV9 and TRBJ2-1; D is uncertain. CDR1 is SGDLS and CDR2 is YYNGEE in the germline V gene. V lost 0 bases and J lost 2, with 15 bases in between. The CDR3 loop spans 17 amino acids. The CDR3 region has the DNA TGTGCCAGCAGCGTAGGACCCACGGGTCCCACCTACAATGAGCAGTTCTTC. Amino acid sequence: CASSVGPTGPTYNEQFF.

This clonotype was seen many times. The chain is built from TRBV4-2 and TRBJ2-1; no firm D call. Trimming pared 1 base from V and 5 bases from J, leaving 6 bases between. Germline CDR1 LGHNA, CDR2 YNFKEQ. The length of the CDR3 is 13 residues. CDR3 coding DNA: TGTGCCAGCAGCCAAGGACCTAACAATGAGCAGTTCTTC. This sequence encodes CASSQGPNNEQFF.

This clonotype was recorded many times. The chain has TRBV29-1 and TRBJ2-5; D possibly uses TRBD1 or TRBD2 (5 bases each). CDR3 length: 11 amino acids. V was shortened by 5 bases and J by 8 bases, with 12 bases between the two germline ends. Germline V gene data show CDR1 as SQVTM and CDR2 as ANQGSEA. The CDR3 here is CSVLPGPTQYF. For the CDR3, the DNA is TGCAGCGTTTTACCGGGGCCTACCCAGTACTTC.

The chain uses TRBV2 and TRBJ2-3; 11 bases fit TRBD1. V gave up 5 bases and J gave up 3 bases; unmatched junction bases: 10. CDR1 is SNHLY, CDR2 FYNNEI, per germline. The CDR3 runs to 17 residues. CDR3 in DNA: TGTGCCAGCAGTCCGGCACCGGGACAGGGGGTAACAGATACGCAGTATTTT. This sequence encodes CASSPAPGQGVTDTQYF. Full variable domain (remainder filled in from reference TRBV2 and TRBJ2-3): EPEVTQTPSHQVTQMGQEVILRCVPISNHLYFYWYRQILGQKVEFLVSFYNNEISEKSEIFDDQFSVERPDGSNFTLKIRSTKLEDSAMYFCASSPAPGQGVTDTQYFGPGTRLTVL.

At least ten counts were recorded for this clonotype. The chain employs TRBV7-9 and TRBJ2-3; D gene uncertain. This CDR3 is 15 amino acids long. The germline V gene encodes CDR1 SEHNR and CDR2 FQNEAQ (reference sequence). Trimming pared 1 base from V and 1 base from J, leaving 9 bases between. CDR3 nucleotide sequence: TGTGCCAGCAGCTTAGGCTACCCCCGCACAGATACGCAGTATTTT. Translation: CASSLGYPRTDTQYF.

The sample holds many counts of this clonotype. The chain employs TRBV25-1 and TRBJ1-5, with 7 nucleotides matching TRBD1. CDR3 length equals 17 residues. With 5 bases clipped from V and 6 bases from J, the junction kept 16 bases outside the gene matches. Germline values: CDR1 MGHDK, CDR2 SYGVNS. CDR3 protein: CASSTSPSRGKGQPQHF. CDR3 bases: TGTGCCAGCAGTACTTCCCCCAGCAGGGGGAAGGGTCAGCCCCAGCATTTT.

In this sample, this clonotype turned up many times. The rearrangement uses TRBV10-2 and TRBJ2-5; D call uncertain. Germline CDR1 reads WSHSY; CDR2 reads SAAADI. The CDR3 totals 12 residues. V was shortened by 5 bases and J by 8 bases, with 12 bases between the two germline ends. The CDR3 DNA follows: TGCGCCAGCAGTAAAGGCGCTGGAACCCAGTACTTC. Protein product: CASSKGAGTQYF.

This clonotype has just one count. The junction departs from the called germline gene at one end, perhaps through a read error. V and J are TRBV5-6 and TRBJ2-1; either TRBD1 or TRBD2 may supply D (6 bases each). CDR1 is SGHDT, CDR2 YYEEEE, per germline. The CDR3 is 14 residues long. Here the CDR3 reads CASSSGGSCNEQFF. CDR3 nucleotides: TGTGCCAGCAGCTCCGGGGGCTCCTGCAATGAGCAGTTCTTC.

This clonotype was observed at least ten times. This chain uses TRBV12-3 or TRBV12-4 with TRBJ2-7; TRBD1 matches at 8 bases. CDR3 length equals 15 residues. Unmatched junction bases numbered 10, after V lost 5 bases and J lost 4 bases. In DNA form, the CDR3 reads TGTGCCAGCAGTGCCTCAGGGGGCGTAGTATACGAGCAGTACTTC. It translates to CASSASGGVVYEQYF.

This clonotype was counted many times. The chain couples TRBV7-9 to TRBJ2-2; 7 nucleotides align to TRBD1. CDR1 and CDR2 (germline): SEHNR, FQNEAQ (reference sequence). The V and J ends lost 5 bases and 1 base, in that order; junction bases with no gene match: 7. CDR3 size: 16 residues. As DNA, the CDR3 is TGTGCCAGCAGCCCCTGGACAGGATTGAACACCGGGGAGCTGTTTTTT. Its protein product is CASSPWTGLNTGELFF.

This clonotype was observed a handful of times. The V gene is TRBV9, the J gene TRBJ1-5; possibly TRBD1 for D (6 bases). Germline V gene lookup returns CDR1 SGDLS and CDR2 YYNGEE. The V and J ends lost 4 bases and 8 bases respectively, with 19 bases between them. CDR3 length: 15 residues. The CDR3 loop is CASSPEGGVIEPQHF. For the CDR3, the DNA is TGTGCCAGCAGCCCCGAGGGGGGAGTTATTGAGCCCCAGCATTTT.

This clonotype turned up a few times. This chain joins TRBV7-6 and TRBJ1-6; D not certain. The germline V gene encodes CDR1 SGHVS and CDR2 FNYEAQ. The CDR3 sequence is 15 residues long. V lost 2 bases to trimming and J lost 7 bases, with 12 bases between them. This CDR3 reads CASSLIKGGNSPLHF. In DNA, the CDR3 is TGTGCCAGCAGCTTAATCAAGGGCGGAAATTCACCCCTCCACTTT.

This clonotype has ten or more counts. The CDR3 sequence is CAVHFPGDNQPQHF. DNA for the CDR3: TGTGCCGTCCATTTTCCGGGGGACAATCAGCCCCAGCATTTT. The chain links TRBV28 to TRBJ1-5, with D possibly matching TRBD1 (5 bases). In germline, CDR1 is MDHEN, CDR2 SYDVKM. This CDR3 comprises 14 residues. Trimming pared 11 bases from V and 3 bases from J, leaving 17 bases between.

This clonotype was seen ten or more times. V usage is TRBV7-6 and J usage is TRBJ2-1, with 16 bases lining up with TRBD2. The CDR3 loop spans 16 amino acids. Trimming at V came to 5 bases and at J to 8 bases, leaving 6 bases not matched to a gene. Germline loops: CDR1 SGHVS, CDR2 FNYEAQ. Here the CDR3 DNA reads TGTGCCAGCAGCCCCGGGACTAGCGGGGGGGCCCATGAGCAGTTCTTC. As protein: CASSPGTSGGAHEQFF.

The chain joins TRBV18 to TRBJ1-1; D is ambiguous. V dropped 2 bases and J dropped 0 bases, with 13 bases sitting between them. The CDR3 consists of 16 residues. Germline lookup yields CDR1 KGHSH and CDR2 LQKENI. In DNA form, the CDR3 reads TGTGCCAGCTCACCATTGGGTATACCTATGAACACTGAAGCTTTCTTT. The encoded protein is CASSPLGIPMNTEAFF. The full variable domain, in which reference TRBV18 and TRBJ1-1 provide the parts outside the CDR3, is NAGVMQNPRHLVRRRGQEARLRCSPMKGHSHVYWYRQLPEEGLKFMVYLQKENIIDESGMPKERFSAEFPKEGPSILRIQQVVRGDSAAYFCASSPLGIPMNTEAFFGQGTRLTVV.

The CDR3 spells CASSLGVGTDSNQPQHF. The CDR3 DNA reads as TGTGCCAGCAGCTTAGGAGTGGGGACAGATAGCAATCAGCCCCAGCATTTT. This chain connects TRBV7-9 to TRBJ1-5; the match to TRBD1 covers 7 bases. The CDR3 extends over 17 amino acids. Germline lookup yields CDR1 SEHNR and CDR2 FQNEAQ (reference sequence). J was trimmed by 0 bases and V by 1 base; bases with no gene match: 6. Together with reference TRBV7-9 and TRBJ1-5, the CDR3 gives the full variable domain: DTGVSQNPRHKITKRGQNVTFRCDPISEHNRLYWYRQTLGQGPEFLTYFQNEAQLEKSRLLSDRFSAERPKGSFSTLEIQRTEQGDSAMYLCASSLGVGTDSNQPQHFGDGTRLSIL.

This clonotype was seen repeatedly, ten times or more. V usage is TRBV3-1 and J usage is TRBJ2-1; 14 bases map to TRBD2. Germline CDR1 is LGHDT and CDR2 is YNNKEL (reference sequence). The V and J ends lost 4 bases and 5 bases, in that order; junction bases with no gene match: 10. The CDR3 totals 18 residues. The CDR3 nucleotides are TGTGCCAGCAGCCTCGGACTAGCGGGGGGACTGGCGCACAATGAGCAGTTCTTC. Amino acid sequence: CASSLGLAGGLAHNEQFF.

This clonotype was recorded at least ten times. V is TRBV7-9 and J is TRBJ2-5, with TRBD2 identical over 11 bases. The CDR3 consists of 16 residues. V was clipped by 1 base and J by 2 bases; unmatched bases: 3. The germline CDR1 and CDR2 sequences are SEHNR and FQNEAQ (reference sequence). The DNA for the CDR3 is TGTGCCAGCAGCTTAGGACTAGCGGGAAAACAAGAGACCCAGTACTTC. This sequence encodes CASSLGLAGKQETQYF.

In this sample, this clonotype turned up a few times. V and J are TRBV5-6 and TRBJ1-4; 8 nucleotides align to TRBD1. CDR3 length: 15 amino acids. The trim removed 2 bases at V and 4 bases at J, leaving 4 bases unmatched. The germline V gene has CDR1 SGHDT and CDR2 YYEEEE. The CDR3 spells CASSFGTGVNEKLFF. The CDR3 nucleotides read TGTGCCAGCAGCTTCGGGACAGGAGTTAATGAAAAACTGTTTTTT.

This clonotype was recorded at least ten times. The genes are TRBV12-3 or TRBV12-4 and TRBJ1-1; 8 nucleotides align to TRBD1. The CDR3 sequence is 16 residues long. Losses at the gene ends were 6 bases for V and 0 bases for J; bases not matched to a gene: 9. DNA of the CDR3: TGTGCCAGCAGCCCCGGACAGGGTATCATGAACACTGAAGCTTTCTTT. Amino acids: CASSPGQGIMNTEAFF.

This clonotype came up many times. The chain is built from TRBV5-1 and TRBJ2-7; TRBD2 agrees at 12 bases. The CDR3 is 16 residues long. Losses at the gene ends were 0 bases for V and 1 base for J; bases not matched to a gene: 2. CDR1 is SGHRS, CDR2 YFSETQ, per germline. CDR3 bases: TGCGCCAGCAGCTTGGGCACTAGCGGGAGGTCCTACGAGCAGTACTTC. This sequence encodes CASSLGTSGRSYEQYF.

This clonotype came up many times. The chain's CDR3 is CASRNRDRGIHEQYF. For the CDR3, the DNA is TGTGCCAGCAGAAACCGGGACAGGGGGATCCACGAGCAGTACTTC. The chain is built from TRBV12-3 or TRBV12-4 and TRBJ2-7; TRBD1 agrees at 11 bases. The CDR3 loop spans 15 amino acids. Germline trimming cut 6 bases from V and 5 bases from J; bases unmatched to any gene: 9.

The chain is built from TRBV5-1 and TRBJ2-7; D perhaps matches TRBD2 (7 bases). Looked up from germline, CDR1 is SGHRS and CDR2 is YFSETQ. The CDR3 length is 15 residues. Trimming shortened V by 0 bases and J by 2 bases, and 12 bases separated the two germline ends. The CDR3 DNA reads TGCGCCAGCAGCTTGGGGATGGGGGGGCCCTACGAGCAGTACTTC. Its protein product is CASSLGMGGPYEQYF.

This clonotype showed up just a few times. In nucleotides, the CDR3 is TGCGCCAGCAGCTTGGCCTCTAGCGGGCATTTCTACGAGCAGTACTTC. Protein product: CASSLASSGHFYEQYF. The chain has TRBV5-1 and TRBJ2-7; 8 bases align to TRBD2. This CDR3 region has 16 residues. V gave up 0 bases and J gave up 3 bases; unmatched junction bases: 8. Germline V gene sequence: CDR1 SGHRS, CDR2 YFSETQ.

This clonotype occurred many times. V usage is TRBV29-1 and J usage is TRBJ1-2, with D unresolved. CDR1 is SQVTM, CDR2 ANQGSEA, per germline. V was shortened by 4 bases and J by 2 bases, with 8 bases between the two germline ends. CDR3 length: 12 amino acids. The CDR3 DNA sequence: TGCAGCGTTGTAGTCAGCAACTATGGCTACACCTTC. Its protein is CSVVVSNYGYTF.